The rows below give T cell receptor beta chains drawn from one sample of a study of cytomegalovirus exposure and HLA in healthy donors. Using immunoSEQ multiplex PCR, the repertoire was profiled, and TCRdb retains in-frame clones only, with some absent. Of some 65,000 clones listed, approximately 96% are singletons. The sequencing input was PBMCs. The receptors were gathered from a man younger than 30 in good health and CMV-seronegative. Each CDR3 is given with its conserved first and last residue. A D gene is named only where the DNA matches it firmly. Only part of the rows carry a size: once, few, many, or a class if the clone is expanded.

j_call,clone_size,d_call,v_call,cdr3_nt,cdr3_aa
TRBJ1-1,-,TRBD1,TRBV7-2,TGTGCCAGCAGTCGTTATGCAGGGGGTATGGTAAACACTGAAGCTTTCTTT,CASSRYAGGMVNTEAFF
TRBJ2-5,-,-,TRBV5-1,TGCGCCAGCAGCTTCGGGCAGGGTCCAAGTGAGACCCAGTACTTC,CASSFGQGPSETQYF
TRBJ2-7,-,TRBD2,TRBV19,TGTGCCAGTAGAACGGGAGGGCCCTCCAGCGAGCAGTACTTC,CASRTGGPSSEQYF
TRBJ2-5,-,TRBD1,TRBV6-5,TGTGCCAGCAAAAGACAGGGCAATTACGAGACCCAGTACTTC,CASKRQGNYETQYF
TRBJ2-5,-,TRBD2,TRBV7-3,TGTGCCAGCAGTCTTGGACTAGCGGGAGGGGAGACCCAGTACTTC,CASSLGLAGGETQYF
TRBJ1-2,-,-,TRBV2,TGTGCCAGCAGGGGGGCAGTACAGGGAATCTATGGCTACACCTTC,CASRGAVQGIYGYTF
TRBJ1-1,-,-,TRBV7-9,TGTGCCAGCAGCTTATTTGAGGAGAACACTGAAGCTTTCTTT,CASSLFEENTEAFF
TRBJ2-7,-,-,TRBV2,TGTGCCAGCATTCGCGACCAGGCCTTCTACGAGCAGTACTTC,CASIRDQAFYEQYF
TRBJ1-4,-,TRBD1,TRBV11-3,TGTGCCAGCAGCTGGACCGGACAGGCAACTCCTAATGAAAAACTGTTTTTT,CASSWTGQATPNEKLFF
TRBJ1-2,once,TRBD1,TRBV6-1,TGTGCCAGCAGTGCCCCAGGACAGGGGGCGTTTGGCTACACCTTC,CASSAPGQGAFGYTF
TRBJ2-4,once,TRBD2,TRBV7-3,TGTGCCAGCAGCTCGGGACTACCGTTC,CASSSGLPF
TRBJ1-1,-,TRBD1,TRBV2,TGTGCCAGCAGACCAAGACAGGGTGGAACTGAAGCTTTCTTT,CASRPRQGGTEAFF
TRBJ2-7,once,-,TRBV6-6,TGTGCCAGCAGTTACAACGGAGACGAGCAGTACTTC,CASSYNGDEQYF
TRBJ2-3,-,TRBD2,TRBV19,TGTGCCAGTAGTATTAATAGCGGGAGGGCCAAGGGAGATACGCAGTATTTT,CASSINSGRAKGDTQYF
TRBJ1-2,-,-,TRBV10-3,TGTGCCATCAGTGAAGAGGGCGTATGGTATGGCTACACCTTC,CAISEEGVWYGYTF
TRBJ1-4,-,-,TRBV5-3,TGTGCCAGAAGCCCGGCCGAGACAGGCCCGAATACTAATGAAAAACTGTTTTTT,CARSPAETGPNTNEKLFF
TRBJ2-2,-,TRBD2,TRBV7-6,TGTGCCAGCAGCTCTTGGACTAGCGGGAGTTCGGGCACCGGGGAGCTGTTTTTT,CASSSWTSGSSGTGELFF
TRBJ2-6,once,TRBD1,TRBV5-8,TGTGCCAGCAGCTTCGGACAGGGGGCTGGGGCCAACGTCCTGACTTTC,CASSFGQGAGANVLTF
TRBJ1-1,-,TRBD1,TRBV10-3,TGTGCCATCAGTGAGAGGACAGGGCTGAACACTGAAGCTTTCTTT,CAISERTGLNTEAFF
TRBJ1-6,-,TRBD1,TRBV5-8,TGTGCCAGCGGGGACAGACCGGTCTCACCCCTCCACTTT,CASGDRPVSPLHF
TRBJ1-2,-,TRBD1,TRBV6-1,TGTGCCAGCAGTGAAGATTGGGGACAGGTGCGCTATGGCTACACCTTC,CASSEDWGQVRYGYTF
TRBJ1-4,-,TRBD1,TRBV2,TGTGCCAGCAGTGACAGGGGGCGTTCTGTTTATGAAAAACTGTTTTTT,CASSDRGRSVYEKLFF
TRBJ1-1,-,-,TRBV12-2,TGTGCAAGTCGCCTTACGACAGGCGAGAACACTGAAGCTTTCTTT,CASRLTTGENTEAFF
TRBJ2-5,-,-,TRBV5-4,TGTGCCAGCAGCTTCCGGGACACCCAAGAGACCCAGTACTTC,CASSFRDTQETQYF
TRBJ1-1,-,-,TRBV27,TGTGCCAGCAGTTTTGGCAGCGGCACTGAAGCTTTCTTT,CASSFGSGTEAFF
TRBJ2-7,-,-,TRBV6-5,TGTGCCAGCAGTATCGAGGACAGTGACCTCTACGAGCAGTACTTC,CASSIEDSDLYEQYF
TRBJ2-1,-,TRBD2,TRBV4-1,TGCGCCAGCAGCCAAGATGGGACTAGCGGTGGTGAGCAGTTCTTC,CASSQDGTSGGEQFF
TRBJ2-7,-,TRBD1,TRBV28,TGTGCCAGCAGGCCGACAGGGGAAGGCGACGAGCAGTACTTC,CASRPTGEGDEQYF
TRBJ1-5,-,TRBD1,TRBV4-1,TGCGCCAGCAGTTCCGGACAGGGAGGTAACCAGCCCCAGCATTTT,CASSSGQGGNQPQHF
TRBJ2-7,-,-,TRBV11-2,TGTGCCAGCAGCCGAGGAGACAGCCAAACCTACGAGCAGTACTTC,CASSRGDSQTYEQYF
TRBJ2-7,-,TRBD1,TRBV19,TGTGCCAGTAGTCCCGGGACAGGGCCCTACGAGCAGTACTTC,CASSPGTGPYEQYF
TRBJ1-6,-,-,TRBV9,TGTGCCAGCAGCGCCTACAGTTCTTCCTATAATTCACCCCTCCACTTT,CASSAYSSSYNSPLHF
TRBJ1-2,-,-,TRBV30,TGTGCCTGGACCGGAGGGCCCGGCTATGGCTACACCTTC,CAWTGGPGYGYTF
TRBJ2-1,-,TRBD2,TRBV5-4,TGTGCCAGCAGCTTGGCCCTAGCGGGAGGCTACAATGAGCAGTTCTTC,CASSLALAGGYNEQFF
TRBJ1-1,-,TRBD1,TRBV5-1,TGCGCCAGCAGCCCAACACAGGGGGGCACTGAAGCTTTCTTT,CASSPTQGGTEAFF
TRBJ1-1,-,-,TRBV4-1,TGCGCCAGCAGCCAAGGGGTACAGGTCGAAGCTTTCTTT,CASSQGVQVEAFF
TRBJ1-2,-,-,TRBV29-1,TGCAGCGTTGGACAGGACGGCGGCTACACCTTC,CSVGQDGGYTF
TRBJ1-1,-,TRBD1,TRBV2,TGTGCCAGCAGCGAACAGGACAGGGGAGCTGAAGCTTTCTTT,CASSEQDRGAEAFF
TRBJ1-2,-,-,TRBV4-1,TGCGCCAGCAGCCAGTATACAGGAGACTACACCTTC,CASSQYTGDYTF
TRBJ1-1,once,-,TRBV7-5,TGTGCCAGAAGCTCGGGACAGGGGAAAAGGACTGAAGCTTTCTTT,CARSSGQGKRTEAFF